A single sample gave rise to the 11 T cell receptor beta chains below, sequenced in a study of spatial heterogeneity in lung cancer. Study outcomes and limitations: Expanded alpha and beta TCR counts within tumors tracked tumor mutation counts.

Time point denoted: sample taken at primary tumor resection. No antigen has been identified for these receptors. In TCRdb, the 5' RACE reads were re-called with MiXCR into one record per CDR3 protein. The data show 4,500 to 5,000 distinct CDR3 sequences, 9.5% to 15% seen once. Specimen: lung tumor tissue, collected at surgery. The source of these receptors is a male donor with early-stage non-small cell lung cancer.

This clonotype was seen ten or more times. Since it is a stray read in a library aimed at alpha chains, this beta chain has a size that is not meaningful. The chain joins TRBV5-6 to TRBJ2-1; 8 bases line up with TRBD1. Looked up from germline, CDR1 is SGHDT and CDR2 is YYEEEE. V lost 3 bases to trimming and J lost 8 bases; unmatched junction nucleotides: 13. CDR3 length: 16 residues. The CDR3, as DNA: TGTGCCAGCAGCTCCAGTGGTCAGGGGGCGTTTCATGAGCAGTTCTTC. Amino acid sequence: CASSSSGQGAFHEQFF.

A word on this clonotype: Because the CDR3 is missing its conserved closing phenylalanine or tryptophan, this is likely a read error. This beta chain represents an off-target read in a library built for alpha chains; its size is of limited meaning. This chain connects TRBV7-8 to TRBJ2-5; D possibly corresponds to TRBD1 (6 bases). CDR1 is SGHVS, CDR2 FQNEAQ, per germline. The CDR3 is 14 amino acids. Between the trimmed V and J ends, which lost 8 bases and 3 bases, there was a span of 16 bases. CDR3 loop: CASLWRGGKETQYL. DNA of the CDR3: TGTGCCAGCCTCTGGCGAGGGGGAAAAGAGACCCAGTACTTG.

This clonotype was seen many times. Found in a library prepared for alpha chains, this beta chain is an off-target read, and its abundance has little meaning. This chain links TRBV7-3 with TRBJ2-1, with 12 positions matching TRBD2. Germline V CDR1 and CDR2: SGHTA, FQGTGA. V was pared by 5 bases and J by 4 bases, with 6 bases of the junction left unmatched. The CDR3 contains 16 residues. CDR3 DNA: TGTGCCAGCAGCCCTACTGGACTAGCGGGGTACAATGAGCAGTTCTTC. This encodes CASSPTGLAGYNEQFF. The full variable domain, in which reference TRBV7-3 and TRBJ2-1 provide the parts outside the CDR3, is GAGVSQTPSNKVTEKGKYVELRCDPISGHTALYWYRQSLGQGPEFLIYFQGTGAADDSGLPNDRFFAVRPEGSVSTLKIQRTERGDSAVYLCASSPTGLAGYNEQFFGPGTRLTVL.

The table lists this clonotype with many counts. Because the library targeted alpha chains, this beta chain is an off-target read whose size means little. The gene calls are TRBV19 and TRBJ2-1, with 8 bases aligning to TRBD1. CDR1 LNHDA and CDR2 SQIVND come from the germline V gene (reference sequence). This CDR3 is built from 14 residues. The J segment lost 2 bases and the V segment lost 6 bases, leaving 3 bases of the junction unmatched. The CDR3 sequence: CASRRDRTYNEQFF. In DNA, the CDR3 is TGTGCCAGTAGACGGGACAGGACCTACAATGAGCAGTTCTTC.

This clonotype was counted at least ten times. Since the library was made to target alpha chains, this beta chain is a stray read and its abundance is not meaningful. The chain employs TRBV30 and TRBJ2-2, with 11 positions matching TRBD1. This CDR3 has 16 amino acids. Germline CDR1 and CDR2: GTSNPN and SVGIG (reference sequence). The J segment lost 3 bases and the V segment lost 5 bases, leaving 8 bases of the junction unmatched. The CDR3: CAWGHGTGGDTGELFF. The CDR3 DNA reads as TGTGCCTGGGGTCACGGGACAGGGGGTGACACCGGGGAGCTGTTTTTT.

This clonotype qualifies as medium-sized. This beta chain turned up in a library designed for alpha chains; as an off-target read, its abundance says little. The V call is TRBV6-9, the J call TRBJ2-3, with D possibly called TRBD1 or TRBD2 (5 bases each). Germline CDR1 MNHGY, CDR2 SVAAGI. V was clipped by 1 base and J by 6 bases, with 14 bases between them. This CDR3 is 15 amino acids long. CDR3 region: CASSYYGGGCDTQYF. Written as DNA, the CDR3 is TGTGCCAGCAGTTATTATGGGGGTGGGTGCGATACGCAGTATTTT.

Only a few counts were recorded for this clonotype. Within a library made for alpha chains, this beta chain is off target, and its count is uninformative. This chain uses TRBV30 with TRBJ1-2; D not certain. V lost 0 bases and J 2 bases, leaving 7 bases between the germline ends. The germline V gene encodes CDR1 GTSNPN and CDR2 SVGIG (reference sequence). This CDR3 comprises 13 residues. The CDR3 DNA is TGTGCCTGGAGTGTACTAGGAAACTATGGCTACACCTTC. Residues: CAWSVLGNYGYTF.

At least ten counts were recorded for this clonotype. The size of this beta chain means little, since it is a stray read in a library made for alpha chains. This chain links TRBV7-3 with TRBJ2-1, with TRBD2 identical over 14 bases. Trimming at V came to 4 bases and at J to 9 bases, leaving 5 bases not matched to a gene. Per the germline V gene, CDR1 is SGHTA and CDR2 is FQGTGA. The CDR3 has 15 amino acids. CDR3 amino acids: CASSSGTSGSTEQFF. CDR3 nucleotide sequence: TGTGCCAGCAGCTCGGGGACTAGCGGGAGTACTGAGCAGTTCTTC.

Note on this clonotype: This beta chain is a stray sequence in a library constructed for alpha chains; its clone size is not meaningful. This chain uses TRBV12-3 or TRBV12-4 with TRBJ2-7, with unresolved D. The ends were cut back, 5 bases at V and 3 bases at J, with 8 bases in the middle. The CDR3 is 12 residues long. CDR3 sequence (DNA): TGTGCCAGCAGTCCCCTTGGCTACGAGCAGTACTTC. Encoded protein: CASSPLGYEQYF.

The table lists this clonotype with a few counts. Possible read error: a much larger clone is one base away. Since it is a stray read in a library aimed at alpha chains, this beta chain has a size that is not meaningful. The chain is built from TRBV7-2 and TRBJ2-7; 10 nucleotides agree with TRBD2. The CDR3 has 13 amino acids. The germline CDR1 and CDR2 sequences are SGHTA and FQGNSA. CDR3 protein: CAGSVAGGYEQYF. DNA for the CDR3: TGTGCCGGCAGCGTAGCGGGAGGATACGAGCAGTACTTC.

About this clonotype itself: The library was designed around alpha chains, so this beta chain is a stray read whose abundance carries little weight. This CDR3 reads CASSYFYLSGARSTEAFF. In DNA, the CDR3 is TGTGCCAGCAGTTACTTTTATTTATCGGGGGCGCGGAGCACTGAAGCTTTCTTT. The rearrangement uses TRBV6-5 and TRBJ1-1; D perhaps matches TRBD1 (6 bases). In germline, CDR1 is MNHEY, CDR2 SVGAGI. This CDR3 has 18 amino acids. V shed 1 base and J shed 4 bases, with 22 bases lying between them.